These T cell receptor beta chains were read from a single sample in a study of cytomegalovirus exposure and HLA in healthy donors. Sequencing was performed with immunoSEQ multiplex PCR; in TCRdb, only in-frame clones are kept and a portion is missing. The sample lists over 150,000 clones, around 82% seen once, with 0.35% to 0.4% in the top ten. Sequenced material: PBMCs. The source of these receptors is a boy aged 2 to 10 in good health and CMV-seronegative. The CDR3 runs from the conserved cysteine through the conserved F or W. A D gene is named only where the DNA matches it firmly. A clone size is listed for some rows: how often the clone was seen (once, few, many), or a class if it is expanded.

cdr3_aa: CASSQTGVGADTQYF
cdr3_nt: TGTGCCAGCAGTCAGACAGGGGTTGGAGCAGATACGCAGTATTTT
d_call: TRBD1
clone_size: NA
j_call: TRBJ2-3
v_call: TRBV6-5

cdr3_aa: CASSLGQAVTDTQYF
cdr3_nt: TGTGCCAGCAGCTTAGGACAGGCCGTCACAGATACGCAGTATTTT
d_call: NA
clone_size: NA
j_call: TRBJ2-3
v_call: TRBV11-2

cdr3_aa: CASSFIVYEQYF
cdr3_nt: TGTGCCAGCAGCTTTATCGTGTACGAGCAGTACTTC
d_call: NA
clone_size: once
j_call: TRBJ2-7
v_call: TRBV7-9

cdr3_aa: CASSLARSATGELFF
cdr3_nt: TGCGCCAGCAGCTTGGCGAGGAGCGCCACCGGGGAGCTGTTTTTT
d_call: NA
clone_size: NA
j_call: TRBJ2-2
v_call: TRBV5-1

cdr3_aa: CASSLELDSTYEQYF
cdr3_nt: TGCGCCAGCAGCTTGGAGCTTGACAGTACCTACGAGCAGTACTTC
d_call: NA
clone_size: NA
j_call: TRBJ2-7
v_call: TRBV5-1

cdr3_aa: CASSATGTPNYEQYF
cdr3_nt: TGTGCCAGTAGTGCAACAGGGACCCCCAACTACGAGCAGTACTTC
d_call: NA
clone_size: NA
j_call: TRBJ2-7
v_call: TRBV19

cdr3_aa: CASSDPGWGNQPQHF
cdr3_nt: TGCGCCAGCAGTGACCCAGGGTGGGGCAATCAGCCCCAGCATTTT
d_call: NA
clone_size: NA
j_call: TRBJ1-5
v_call: TRBV10-2

cdr3_aa: CASSHPTASYEQYF
cdr3_nt: TGCGCCAGCAGCCATCCGACAGCTTCCTACGAGCAGTACTTC
d_call: NA
clone_size: NA
j_call: TRBJ2-7
v_call: TRBV4-1

cdr3_aa: CASSSPKTSGSSTDTQYF
cdr3_nt: TGTGCCAGCAGCTCACCCAAGACTAGCGGGAGTAGCACAGATACGCAGTATTTT
d_call: TRBD2
clone_size: NA
j_call: TRBJ2-3
v_call: TRBV7-6

cdr3_aa: CASGRPSYNEQFF
cdr3_nt: TGTGCCAGCGGCCGGCCTAGCTACAATGAGCAGTTCTTC
d_call: NA
clone_size: NA
j_call: TRBJ2-1
v_call: TRBV5-4